This T cell receptor beta chain appears in the sequencing data of a study of shared clonotypes between healthy human individuals. The J segment lost 3 bases and the V segment lost 5 bases, leaving 7 bases of the junction unmatched. The CDR3 is 14 residues long. Looked up from germline, CDR1 is SEHNR and CDR2 is FQNEAQ (reference sequence). This clone was recorded once. Just one base apart from a much larger clone, this may be a read error. This same CDR3 is encoded by further DNA sequences in the sample. Several immunoSEQ plates held equal portions of the genomic DNA taken from each subset. TCRdb's table, derived via immunoSEQ multiplex PCR, lists solely in-frame clones and lacks some. The repertoire holds more than 550,000 clones, with approximately 77% as singletons.

The specimen sequenced was memory CD4+ T cells sorted from blood. Subset reported: CD45RA-negative fraction. This chain links TRBV7-9 with TRBJ2-7; 7 bases map to TRBD2. This clonotype originated in a woman aged 25 to 45 in good health. The CDR3, as DNA: TGTGCCAGCAGCCCTCAGCGGGATAGCTACGAGCAGTACTTC. As protein: CASSPQRDSYEQYF.